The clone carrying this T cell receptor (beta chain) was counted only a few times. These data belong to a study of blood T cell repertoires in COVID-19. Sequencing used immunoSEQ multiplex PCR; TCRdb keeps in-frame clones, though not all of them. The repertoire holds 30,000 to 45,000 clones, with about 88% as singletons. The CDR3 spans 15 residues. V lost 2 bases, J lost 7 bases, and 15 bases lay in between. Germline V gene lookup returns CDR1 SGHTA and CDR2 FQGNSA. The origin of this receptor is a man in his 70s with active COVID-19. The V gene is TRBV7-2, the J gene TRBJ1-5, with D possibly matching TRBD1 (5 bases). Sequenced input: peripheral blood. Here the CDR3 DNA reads TGTGCCAGCAGCTTAATCCCCGTTGGACACCAGCCCCAGCATTTT. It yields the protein CASSLIPVGHQPQHF. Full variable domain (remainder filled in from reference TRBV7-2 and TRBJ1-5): GAGVSQSPSNKVTEKGKDVELRCDPISGHTALYWYRQSLGQGLEFLIYFQGNSAPDKSGLPSDRFSAERTGGSVSTLTIQRTQQEDSAVYLCASSLIPVGHQPQHFGDGTRLSIL.